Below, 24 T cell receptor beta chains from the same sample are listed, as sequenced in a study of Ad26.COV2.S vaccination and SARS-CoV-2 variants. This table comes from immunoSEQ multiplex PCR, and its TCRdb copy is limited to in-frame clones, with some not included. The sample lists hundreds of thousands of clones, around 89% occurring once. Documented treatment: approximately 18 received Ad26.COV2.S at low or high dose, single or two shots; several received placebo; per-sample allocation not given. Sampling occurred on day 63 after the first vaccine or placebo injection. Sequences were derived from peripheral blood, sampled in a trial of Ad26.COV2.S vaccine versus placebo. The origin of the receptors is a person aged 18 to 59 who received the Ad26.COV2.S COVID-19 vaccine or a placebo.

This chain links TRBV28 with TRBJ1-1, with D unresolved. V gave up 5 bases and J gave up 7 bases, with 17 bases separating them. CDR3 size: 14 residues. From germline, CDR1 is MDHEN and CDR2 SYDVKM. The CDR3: CASSLPSGTSEAFF. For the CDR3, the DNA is TGTGCCAGCAGTCTACCCTCTGGAACCAGTGAAGCTTTCTTT.

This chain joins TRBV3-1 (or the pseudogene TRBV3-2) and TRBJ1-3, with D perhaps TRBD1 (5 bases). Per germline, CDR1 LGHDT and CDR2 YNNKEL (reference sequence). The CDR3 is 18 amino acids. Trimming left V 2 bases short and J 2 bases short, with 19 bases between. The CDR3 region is CASSQNGRQRGPGNTIYF. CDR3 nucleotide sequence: TGTGCCAGCAGCCAAAACGGCAGACAGAGGGGCCCTGGAAACACCATATATTTT.

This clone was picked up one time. The CDR3 DNA reads as TGTGCCAGCAGCTGGCCAGCGGGTTTGAACACTGAAGCTTTCTTT. Amino acid sequence: CASSWPAGLNTEAFF. J is TRBJ1-1 and V is TRBV7-9; no reliable D call. The CDR3 is made up of 15 amino acids. Trimming stripped 4 bases from V and 0 bases from J, with 12 bases between. Germline CDR1 reads SEHNR; CDR2 reads FQNEAQ (reference sequence).

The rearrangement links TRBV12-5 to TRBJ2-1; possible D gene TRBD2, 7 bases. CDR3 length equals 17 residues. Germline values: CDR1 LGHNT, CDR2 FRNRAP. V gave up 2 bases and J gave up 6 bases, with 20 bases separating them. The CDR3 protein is CASGLNRAAGAPNEQFF. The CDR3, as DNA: TGTGCTAGTGGTTTGAATCGTGCGGCGGGGGCACCCAATGAGCAGTTCTTC.

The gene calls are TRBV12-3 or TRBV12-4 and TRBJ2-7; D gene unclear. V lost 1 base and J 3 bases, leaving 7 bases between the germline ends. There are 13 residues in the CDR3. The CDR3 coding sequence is TGTGCCAGCAGTTTAGACACTGGCTACGAGCAGTACTTC. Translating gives CASSLDTGYEQYF.

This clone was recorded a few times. This CDR3 is CASSVTSGIYNEQFF. In DNA form, the CDR3 reads TGTGCCAGCAGCGTTACTAGCGGGATATACAATGAGCAGTTCTTC. The chain has TRBV5-5 and TRBJ2-1; TRBD2 matches at 10 bases. CDR1 and CDR2 (germline): SGHKS, YYEKEE (reference sequence). Trimming cost V 4 bases and J 4 bases; bases outside gene matches: 5. The CDR3 runs to 15 residues.

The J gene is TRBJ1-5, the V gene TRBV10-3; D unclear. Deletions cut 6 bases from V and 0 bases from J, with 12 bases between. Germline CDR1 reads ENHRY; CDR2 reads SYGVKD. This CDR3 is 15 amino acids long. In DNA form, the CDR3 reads TGTGCCATCAGCGACGGGGAATTTAGCAATCAGCCCCAGCATTTT. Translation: CAISDGEFSNQPQHF.

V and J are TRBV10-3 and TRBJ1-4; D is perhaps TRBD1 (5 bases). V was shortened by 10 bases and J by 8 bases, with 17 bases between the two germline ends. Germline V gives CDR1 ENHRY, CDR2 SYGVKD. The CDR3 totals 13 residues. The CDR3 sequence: CASRDFQGEKLFF. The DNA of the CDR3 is TGTGCCAGTCGGGACTTCCAGGGAGAAAAACTGTTTTTT.

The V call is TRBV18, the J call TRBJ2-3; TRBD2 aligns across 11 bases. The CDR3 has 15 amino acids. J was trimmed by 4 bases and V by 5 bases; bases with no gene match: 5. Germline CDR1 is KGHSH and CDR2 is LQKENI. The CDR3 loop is CASSRTSGLADTQYF. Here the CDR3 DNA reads TGTGCCAGCTCAAGGACTAGCGGGTTGGCAGATACGCAGTATTTT.

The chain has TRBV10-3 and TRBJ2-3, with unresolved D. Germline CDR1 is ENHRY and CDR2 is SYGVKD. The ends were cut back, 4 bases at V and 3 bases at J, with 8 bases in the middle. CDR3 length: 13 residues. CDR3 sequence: CAISVQATDTQYF. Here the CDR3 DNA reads TGTGCCATCAGTGTCCAAGCTACAGATACGCAGTATTTT.

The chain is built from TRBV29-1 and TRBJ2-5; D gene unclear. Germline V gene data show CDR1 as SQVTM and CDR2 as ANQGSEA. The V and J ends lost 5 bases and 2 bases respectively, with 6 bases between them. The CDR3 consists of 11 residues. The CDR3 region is CSVNRQETQYF. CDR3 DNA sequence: TGCAGCGTTAATCGGCAAGAGACCCAGTACTTC.

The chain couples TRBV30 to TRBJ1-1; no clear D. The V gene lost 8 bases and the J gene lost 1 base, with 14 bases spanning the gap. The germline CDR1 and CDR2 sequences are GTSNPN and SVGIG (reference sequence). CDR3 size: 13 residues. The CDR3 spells CALAVQPNTEAFF. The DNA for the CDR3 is TGTGCCCTAGCGGTCCAACCGAACACTGAAGCTTTCTTT.

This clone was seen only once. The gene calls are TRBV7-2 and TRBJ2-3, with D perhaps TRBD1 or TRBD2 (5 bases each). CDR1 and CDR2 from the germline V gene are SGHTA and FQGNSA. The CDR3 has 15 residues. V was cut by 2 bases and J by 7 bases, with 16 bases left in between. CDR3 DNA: TGTGCCAGCAGCTTAATCGGGACGGCCGATTATACGCAGTATTTT. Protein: CASSLIGTADYTQYF.

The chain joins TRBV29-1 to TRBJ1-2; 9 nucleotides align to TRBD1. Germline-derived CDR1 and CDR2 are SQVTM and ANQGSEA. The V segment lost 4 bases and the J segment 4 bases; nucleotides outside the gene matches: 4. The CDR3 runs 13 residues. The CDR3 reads CSVGDRESYGYTF. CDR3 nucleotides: TGCAGCGTTGGGGACAGGGAATCCTATGGCTACACCTTC.

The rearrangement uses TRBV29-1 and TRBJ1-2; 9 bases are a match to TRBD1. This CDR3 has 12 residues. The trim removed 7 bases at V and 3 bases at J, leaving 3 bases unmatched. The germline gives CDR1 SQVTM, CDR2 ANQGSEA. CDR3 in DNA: TGCAGCGCAACAGGGGGCGACTATGGCTACACCTTC. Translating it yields CSATGGDYGYTF.

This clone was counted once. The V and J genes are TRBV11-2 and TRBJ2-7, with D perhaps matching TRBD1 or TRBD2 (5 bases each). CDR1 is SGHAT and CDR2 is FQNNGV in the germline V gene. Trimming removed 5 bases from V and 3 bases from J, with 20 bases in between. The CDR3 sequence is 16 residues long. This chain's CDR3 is CASSGIRDRPGYEQYF. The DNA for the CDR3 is TGTGCCAGCAGCGGGATCCGGGACCGACCTGGCTACGAGCAGTACTTC.

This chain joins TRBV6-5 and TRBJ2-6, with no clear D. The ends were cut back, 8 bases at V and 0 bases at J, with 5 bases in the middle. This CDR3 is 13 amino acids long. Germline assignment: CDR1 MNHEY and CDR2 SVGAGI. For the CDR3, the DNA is TGTGCCAGCCTTCCCTCTGGGGCCAACGTCCTGACTTTC. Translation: CASLPSGANVLTF.

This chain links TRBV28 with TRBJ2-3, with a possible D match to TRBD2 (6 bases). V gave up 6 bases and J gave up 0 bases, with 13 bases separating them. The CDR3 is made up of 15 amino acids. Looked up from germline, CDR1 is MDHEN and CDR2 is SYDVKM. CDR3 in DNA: TGTGCCAGCAGCCCCCCGGGGGTTAGCACAGATACGCAGTATTTT. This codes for CASSPPGVSTDTQYF.

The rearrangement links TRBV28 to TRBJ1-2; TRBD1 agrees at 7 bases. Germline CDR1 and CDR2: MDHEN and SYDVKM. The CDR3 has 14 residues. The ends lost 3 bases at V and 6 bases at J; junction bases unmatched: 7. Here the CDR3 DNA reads TGTGCCAGCAGTTTTCAGGGGGTGGGAAATGGCTACACCTTC. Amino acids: CASSFQGVGNGYTF.

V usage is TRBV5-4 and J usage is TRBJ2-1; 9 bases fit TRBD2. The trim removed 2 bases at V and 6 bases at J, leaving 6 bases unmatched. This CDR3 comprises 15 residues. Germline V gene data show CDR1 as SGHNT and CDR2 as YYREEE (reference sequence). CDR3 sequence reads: CASSFSGSPTNEQFF. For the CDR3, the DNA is TGTGCCAGCAGCTTTAGCGGGAGTCCTACCAATGAGCAGTTCTTC.

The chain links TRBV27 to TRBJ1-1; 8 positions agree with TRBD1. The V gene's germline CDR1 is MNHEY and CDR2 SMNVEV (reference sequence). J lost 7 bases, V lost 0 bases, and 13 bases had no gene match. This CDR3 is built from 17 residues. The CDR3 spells CASSLSLRGLGFGEAFF. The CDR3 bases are TGTGCCAGCAGTTTATCCCTCAGGGGGCTGGGTTTCGGTGAAGCTTTCTTT.

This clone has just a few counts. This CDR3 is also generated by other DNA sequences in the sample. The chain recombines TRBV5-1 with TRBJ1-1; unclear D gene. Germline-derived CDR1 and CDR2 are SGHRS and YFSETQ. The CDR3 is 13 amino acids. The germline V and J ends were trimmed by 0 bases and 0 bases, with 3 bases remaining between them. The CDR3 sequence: CASSLAVNTEAFF. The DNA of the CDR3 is TGCGCCAGCAGCTTGGCGGTGAACACTGAAGCTTTCTTT.

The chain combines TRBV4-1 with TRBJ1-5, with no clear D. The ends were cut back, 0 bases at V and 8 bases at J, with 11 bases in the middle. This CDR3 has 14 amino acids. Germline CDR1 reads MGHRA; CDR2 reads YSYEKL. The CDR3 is CASSQEESWEPQHF. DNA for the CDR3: TGCGCCAGCAGCCAAGAGGAGTCCTGGGAGCCCCAGCATTTT.

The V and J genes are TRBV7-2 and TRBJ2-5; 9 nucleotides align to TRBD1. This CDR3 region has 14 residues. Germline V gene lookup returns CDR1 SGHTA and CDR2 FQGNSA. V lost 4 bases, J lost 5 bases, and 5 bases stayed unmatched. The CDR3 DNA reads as TGTGCCAGCAGCTGGGGGACAGGGCAGGAGACCCAGTACTTC. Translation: CASSWGTGQETQYF.